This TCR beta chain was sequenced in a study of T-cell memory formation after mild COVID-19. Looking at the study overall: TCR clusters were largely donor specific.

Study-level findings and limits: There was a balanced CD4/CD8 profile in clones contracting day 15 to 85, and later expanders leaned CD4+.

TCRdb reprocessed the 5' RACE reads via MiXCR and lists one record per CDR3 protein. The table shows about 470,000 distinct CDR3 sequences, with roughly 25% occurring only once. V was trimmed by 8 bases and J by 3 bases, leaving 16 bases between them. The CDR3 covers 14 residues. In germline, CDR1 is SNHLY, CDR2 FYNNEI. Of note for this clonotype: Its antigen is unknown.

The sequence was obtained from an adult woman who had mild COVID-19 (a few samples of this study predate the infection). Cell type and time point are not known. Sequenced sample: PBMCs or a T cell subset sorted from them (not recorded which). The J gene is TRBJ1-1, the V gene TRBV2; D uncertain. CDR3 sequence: CASLNFGRDTEAFF. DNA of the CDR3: TGTGCCAGCCTTAATTTTGGAAGGGACACTGAAGCTTTCTTT.